The present TCR beta chain was sequenced within a study of blood T cell repertoires in COVID-19. In Seattle, patients joined the study during active infection and were tracked longitudinally. Assay: immunoSEQ multiplex PCR; the TCRdb copy retains only in-frame clones and omits some. The repertoire holds some 300,000 clones, with 90% as singletons. The CDR3 covers 12 residues. The V end lost 6 bases, the J end lost 4 bases, and 10 bases lay between the germline ends. CDR1 MDHEN and CDR2 SYDVKM come from the germline V gene. This TCR derives from a woman aged 40 to 50 with COVID-19, enrolled during active disease. Specimen: peripheral blood. The chain employs TRBV28 and TRBJ2-7; D is uncertain. This CDR3 reads CASSRPGYEQYF. The DNA of the CDR3 is TGTGCCAGCAGCCGTCCCGGTTACGAGCAGTACTTC. The variable domain in full, completed from reference TRBV28 and TRBJ2-7, reads DVKVTQSSRYLVKRTGEKVFLECVQDMDHENMFWYRQDPGLGLRLIYFSYDVKMKEKGDIPEGYSVSREKKERFSLILESASTNQTSMYLCASSRPGYEQYFGPGTRLTVT.